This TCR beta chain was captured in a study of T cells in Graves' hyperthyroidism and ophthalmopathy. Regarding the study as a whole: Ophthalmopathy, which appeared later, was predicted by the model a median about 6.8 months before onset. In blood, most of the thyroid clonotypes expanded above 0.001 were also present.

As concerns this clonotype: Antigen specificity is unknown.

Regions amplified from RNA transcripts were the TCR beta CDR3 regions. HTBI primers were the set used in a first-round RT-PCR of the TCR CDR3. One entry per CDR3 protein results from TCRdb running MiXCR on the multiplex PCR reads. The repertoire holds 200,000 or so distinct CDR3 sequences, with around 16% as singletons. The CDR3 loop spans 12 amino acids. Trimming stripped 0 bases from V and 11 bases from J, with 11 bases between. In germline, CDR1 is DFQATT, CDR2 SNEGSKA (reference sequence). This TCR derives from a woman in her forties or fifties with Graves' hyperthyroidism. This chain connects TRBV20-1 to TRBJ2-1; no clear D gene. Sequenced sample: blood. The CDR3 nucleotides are TGCAGTGCTAGAGATCTTACTCTAAAGCAGTTCTTC. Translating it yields CSARDLTLKQFF.